This TCR beta chain came from a study of CD8 T cells in Susac syndrome. Background on the study: Blood was drawn from Susac syndrome patients while they were therapy-naive, on corticosteroids, or on intravenous immunoglobulin alone. Overall study findings and caveats: Susac CD8+ clonal expansion peaked in TEMRA cells and active patients.

The CDR3 runs to 13 residues. Germline-derived CDR1 and CDR2 are MNHEY and SVGAGI. V lost 9 bases, J lost 8 bases, and 17 bases lay in between. Turning to this clonotype: Its antigen remains unknown.

Random-hexamer reverse transcription was applied to about 0.5 to 1 ug RNA. An immunoSEQ multiplex PCR generated amplified TCR beta CDR3 products spanning 54 Vbeta and 13 Jbeta. MiXCR was run by TCRdb on the immunoSEQ multiplex PCR reads, yielding one entry per CDR3 protein. The sample carries approximately 190,000 distinct CDR3 sequences, more than 85% recorded once. The material sequenced was CD8+ T cells from PBMCs. V is TRBV6-5 and J is TRBJ2-1; D possibly corresponds to TRBD1 (7 bases). This receptor was identified in a human donor with Susac syndrome. The CDR3 coding sequence is TGTGCCAGTAGGATCCAGGGGGGTCATGAGCAGTTCTTC. Translation: CASRIQGGHEQFF.